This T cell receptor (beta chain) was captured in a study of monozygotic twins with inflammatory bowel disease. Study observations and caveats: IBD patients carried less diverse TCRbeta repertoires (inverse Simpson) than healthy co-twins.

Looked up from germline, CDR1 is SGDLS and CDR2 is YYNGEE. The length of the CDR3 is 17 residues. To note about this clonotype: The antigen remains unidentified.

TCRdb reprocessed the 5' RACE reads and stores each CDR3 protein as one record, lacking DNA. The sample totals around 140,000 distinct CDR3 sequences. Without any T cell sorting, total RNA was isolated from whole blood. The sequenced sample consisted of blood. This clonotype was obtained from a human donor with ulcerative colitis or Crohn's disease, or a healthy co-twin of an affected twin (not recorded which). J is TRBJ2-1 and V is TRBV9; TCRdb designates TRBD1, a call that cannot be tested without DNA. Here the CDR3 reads CASSPPLGQNEEGEQFF.